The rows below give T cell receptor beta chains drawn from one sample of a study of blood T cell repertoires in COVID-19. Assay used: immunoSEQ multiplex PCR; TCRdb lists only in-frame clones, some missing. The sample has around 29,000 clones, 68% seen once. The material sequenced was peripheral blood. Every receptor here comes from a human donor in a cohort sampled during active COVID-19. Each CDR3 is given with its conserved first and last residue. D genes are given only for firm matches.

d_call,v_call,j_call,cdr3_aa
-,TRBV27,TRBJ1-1,CASSLWGGDTEAFF
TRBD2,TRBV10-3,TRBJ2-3,CAIGGERGGPDTQYF
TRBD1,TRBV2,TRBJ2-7,CASLGQGAASVGDEQYF
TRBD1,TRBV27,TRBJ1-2,CASSLKNRGRYTF
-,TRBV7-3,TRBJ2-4,CASSSISTDIQYF
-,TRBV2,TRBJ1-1,CASSQGRSRTEAFF
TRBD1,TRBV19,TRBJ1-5,CASSTYLTGGFQPQHF
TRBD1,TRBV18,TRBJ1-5,CASSPFQQGGPSNQPQHF
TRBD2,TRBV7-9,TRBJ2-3,CASGPLAGVTDTQYF
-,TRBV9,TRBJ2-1,CASSSVGEPYNEQFF
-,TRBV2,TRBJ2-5,CASSAGDRETQYF
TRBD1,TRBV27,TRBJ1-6,CASSLRDRDTPLHF
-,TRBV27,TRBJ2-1,CASSLTGGAAHPQFF
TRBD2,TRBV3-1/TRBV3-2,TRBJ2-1,CASSQQLAGVYEQFF
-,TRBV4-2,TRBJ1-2,CASSRGAREGYTF
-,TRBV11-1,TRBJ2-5,CASSTTGFQETQYF
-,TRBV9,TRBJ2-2,CASSVAAGELFF
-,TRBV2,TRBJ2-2,CASSYTRSRAGELFF
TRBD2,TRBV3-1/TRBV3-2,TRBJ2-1,CASSPGLAYNEQFF
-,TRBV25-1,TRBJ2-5,CAPQVGIFVQKYQETQYF
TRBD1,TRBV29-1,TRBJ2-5,CSVGTGKGETQYF
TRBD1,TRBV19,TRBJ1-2,CASNPTGVKYGYTF
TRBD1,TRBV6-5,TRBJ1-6,CASSYGTGDSPLHF
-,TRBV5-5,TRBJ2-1,CASSLQGRSNEQFF
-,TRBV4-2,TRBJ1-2,CASSQDYGNYGYTF
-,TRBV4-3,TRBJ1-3,CASSPDTFSGNTIYF
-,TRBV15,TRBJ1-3,CATSRDQGGGNTIYF
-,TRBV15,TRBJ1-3,CATSLPKGRASSGNTIYF
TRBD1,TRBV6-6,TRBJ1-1,CASSYSQQGADTEAFF
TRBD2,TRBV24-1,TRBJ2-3,CATSDLQGGGTSAGTQYF
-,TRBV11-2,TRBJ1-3,CASSLAGRAGNTIYF
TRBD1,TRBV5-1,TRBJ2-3,CASTRDRPDTQYF
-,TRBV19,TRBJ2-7,CASSSSGRREQYF
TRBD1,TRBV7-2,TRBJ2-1,CASSYRDRGNEQFF
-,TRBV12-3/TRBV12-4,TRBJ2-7,CASSLGSSYEQYF
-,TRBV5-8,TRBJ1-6,CASSVRSPPLHF
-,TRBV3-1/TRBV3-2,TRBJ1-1,CASSHLGLKNTEAFF
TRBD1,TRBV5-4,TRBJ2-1,CASSLAQGAGSYNEQFF
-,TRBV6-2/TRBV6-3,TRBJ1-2,CASSYSNAFANYGYTF
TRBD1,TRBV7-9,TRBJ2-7,CASSDRGRFEQYF
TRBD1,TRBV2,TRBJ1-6,CASGTGAGNSPLHF
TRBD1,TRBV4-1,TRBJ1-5,CASSQGSDRGGSPQHF
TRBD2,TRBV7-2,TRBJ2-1,CASSLTRTAGGRYNEQFF
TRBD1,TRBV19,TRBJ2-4,CASSRFVGQGIAKNIQYF